A selection of T cell receptor beta chains follows, all from one sample in a study of cytomegalovirus exposure and HLA in healthy donors. Sequencing used immunoSEQ multiplex PCR; TCRdb keeps in-frame clones, though not all of them. The sample gives roughly 50,000 clones, around nine tenths of which show up once; 3% to 3.5% is in the top ten. Material: PBMCs. The receptors were gathered from a man younger than 35 in good health and CMV-seronegative. Each CDR3 is given without its conserved first and last residue. Each record gives: V gene, CDR3 length, CDR3 protein.

v_call: TRBV29-1
cdr3_length: 19
cdr3_aa: SVVFRGAGGLRPLSYNEQF

v_call: TRBV11-2
cdr3_length: 11
cdr3_aa: ASSLSGSGGYT

v_call: TRBV10-3
cdr3_length: 12
cdr3_aa: AISEGATNEKLF

v_call: TRBV5-6
cdr3_length: 13
cdr3_aa: ASSLAGVRTDTQY

v_call: TRBV5-4
cdr3_length: 11
cdr3_aa: ASSLVPVETQY

v_call: TRBV14
cdr3_length: 14
cdr3_aa: ASSQGGVRGGLGYT

v_call: TRBV7-9
cdr3_length: 17
cdr3_aa: ASSSGQGITLSGGYEQY

v_call: TRBV27
cdr3_length: 15
cdr3_aa: ASSPPPTGQATYEQY

v_call: TRBV4-1
cdr3_length: 10
cdr3_aa: ASSRATGERY

v_call: TRBV18
cdr3_length: 13
cdr3_aa: ASSPASRSYNEQF

v_call: TRBV4-1
cdr3_length: 13
cdr3_aa: ASSQGTREYGELF

v_call: TRBV2
cdr3_length: 14
cdr3_aa: ASSDMSSGSPETQY

v_call: TRBV11-2
cdr3_length: 9
cdr3_aa: ASSFLTEAF

v_call: TRBV10-1
cdr3_length: 13
cdr3_aa: ASSDPAGVTYEQY

v_call: TRBV29-1
cdr3_length: 9
cdr3_aa: SVRDRDEQF

v_call: TRBV27
cdr3_length: 11
cdr3_aa: ASSLREGNTIY

v_call: TRBV21-1
cdr3_length: 20
cdr3_aa: ASSCIFPREPRREGLRSEQF

v_call: TRBV19
cdr3_length: 17
cdr3_aa: ASSSLPGQKGSSNQPQH

v_call: TRBV5-8
cdr3_length: 15
cdr3_aa: ASTPGDLWEFADTQY

v_call: TRBV6-1
cdr3_length: 11
cdr3_aa: ASNLQIAYEQY

v_call: TRBV27
cdr3_length: 12
cdr3_aa: ASRDRGRTDTQY

v_call: TRBV28
cdr3_length: 12
cdr3_aa: ASSLGGGTGELF

v_call: TRBV7-2
cdr3_length: 13
cdr3_aa: ASSFVADTAYEQY

v_call: TRBV2
cdr3_length: 15
cdr3_aa: ASRGRRGQSDNYGYT

v_call: TRBV5-5
cdr3_length: 15
cdr3_aa: ASSLAEMGLAGGEQY

v_call: TRBV18
cdr3_length: 12
cdr3_aa: ASSPPGIQDTQY

v_call: TRBV5-1
cdr3_length: 9
cdr3_aa: ASTRTDEQY

v_call: TRBV25-1
cdr3_length: 12
cdr3_aa: ASSETGLNQPQH

v_call: TRBV5-6
cdr3_length: 16
cdr3_aa: ASSSSINSDYSNQPQH

v_call: TRBV2
cdr3_length: 12
cdr3_aa: ASRGTGNTGELF

v_call: TRBV4-1
cdr3_length: 12
cdr3_aa: ASSQERGSQPQH

v_call: TRBV20-1
cdr3_length: 9
cdr3_aa: SAGLAAEQY

v_call: TRBV5-1
cdr3_length: 12
cdr3_aa: ASSTGTGGEKLF

v_call: TRBV6-1
cdr3_length: 11
cdr3_aa: ASNSGNNQPQH

v_call: TRBV7-8
cdr3_length: 15
cdr3_aa: ASSLAGRLATNEKLF

v_call: TRBV21-1
cdr3_length: 13
cdr3_aa: ASREGQGVTGELF

v_call: TRBV29-1
cdr3_length: 11
cdr3_aa: SVAGTGNQPQH

v_call: TRBV2
cdr3_length: 10
cdr3_aa: ASFQTGEGGF

v_call: TRBV6-5
cdr3_length: 11
cdr3_aa: ASSKTGFQPQH

v_call: TRBV20-1
cdr3_length: 9
cdr3_aa: SAQGPDTQY

v_call: TRBV19
cdr3_length: 14
cdr3_aa: ASSTGQINMDTEAF

v_call: TRBV5-1
cdr3_length: 14
cdr3_aa: ASSLSGTSGVETQY